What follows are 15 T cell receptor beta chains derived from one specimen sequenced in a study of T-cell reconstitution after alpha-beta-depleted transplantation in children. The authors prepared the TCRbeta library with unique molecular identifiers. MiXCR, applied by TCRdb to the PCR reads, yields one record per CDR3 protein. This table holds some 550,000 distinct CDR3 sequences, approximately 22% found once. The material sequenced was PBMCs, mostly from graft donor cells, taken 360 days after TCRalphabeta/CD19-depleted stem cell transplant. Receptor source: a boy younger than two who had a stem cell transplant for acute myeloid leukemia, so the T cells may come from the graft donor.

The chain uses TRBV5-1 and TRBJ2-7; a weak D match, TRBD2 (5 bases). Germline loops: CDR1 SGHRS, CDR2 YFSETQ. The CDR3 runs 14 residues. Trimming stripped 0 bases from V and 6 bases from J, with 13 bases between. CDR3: CASSLGGSLGEQYV. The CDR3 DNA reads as TGCGCCAGCAGCTTGGGGGGTTCACTAGGCGAGCAGTACGTC.

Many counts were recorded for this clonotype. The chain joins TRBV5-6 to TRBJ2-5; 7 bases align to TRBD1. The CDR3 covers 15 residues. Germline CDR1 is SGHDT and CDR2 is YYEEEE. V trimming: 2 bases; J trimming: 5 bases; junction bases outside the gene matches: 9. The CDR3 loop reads CASSLRDSPVETQYF. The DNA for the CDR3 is TGTGCCAGCAGCTTAAGGGACAGTCCGGTGGAGACCCAGTACTTC.

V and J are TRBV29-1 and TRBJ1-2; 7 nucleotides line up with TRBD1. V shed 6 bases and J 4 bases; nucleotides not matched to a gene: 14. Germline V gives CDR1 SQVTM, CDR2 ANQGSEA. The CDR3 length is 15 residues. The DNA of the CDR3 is TGCAGCGTCGAGGGAACAACAGGGGAGAGCTATGGCTACACCTTC. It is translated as CSVEGTTGESYGYTF.

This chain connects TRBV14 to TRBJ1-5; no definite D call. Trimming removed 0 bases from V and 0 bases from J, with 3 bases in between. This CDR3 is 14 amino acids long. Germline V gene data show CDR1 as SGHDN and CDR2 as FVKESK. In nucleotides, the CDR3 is TGTGCCAGCAGCCAAGAGGATAGCAATCAGCCCCAGCATTTT. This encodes CASSQEDSNQPQHF.

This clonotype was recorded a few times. The CDR3, as DNA: TGTGCCAGCAGCATACAGGGTGGTTCTTACGAGCAGTACTTC. This gives the protein CASSIQGGSYEQYF. The chain links TRBV7-2 to TRBJ2-7; the D gene is possibly TRBD1 (6 bases). Germline CDR1 SGHTA, CDR2 FQGNSA. The CDR3 runs 14 residues. V shed 5 bases and J shed 4 bases, with 15 bases lying between them.

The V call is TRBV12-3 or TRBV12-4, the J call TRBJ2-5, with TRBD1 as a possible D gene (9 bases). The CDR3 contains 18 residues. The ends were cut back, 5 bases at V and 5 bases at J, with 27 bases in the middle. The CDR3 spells CASSPNRGRGGGRETQYF. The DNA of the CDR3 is TGTGCCAGCAGTCCAAACAGGGGGCGAGGCGGGGGGCGGGAGACCCAGTACTTC.

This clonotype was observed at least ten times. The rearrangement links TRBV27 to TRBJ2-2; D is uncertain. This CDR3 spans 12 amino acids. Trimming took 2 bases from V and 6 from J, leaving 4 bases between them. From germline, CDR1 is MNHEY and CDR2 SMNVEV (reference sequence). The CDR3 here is CASSLISGELFF. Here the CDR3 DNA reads TGTGCCAGCAGTTTAATTTCCGGGGAGCTGTTTTTT.

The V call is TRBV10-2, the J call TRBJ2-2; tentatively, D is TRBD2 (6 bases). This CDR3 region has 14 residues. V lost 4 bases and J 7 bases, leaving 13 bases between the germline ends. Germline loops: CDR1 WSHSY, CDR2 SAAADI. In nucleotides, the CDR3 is TGCGCCAGCAGTGCTGCGGAGGGATTCGGGGAGCTGTTTTTT. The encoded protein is CASSAAEGFGELFF.

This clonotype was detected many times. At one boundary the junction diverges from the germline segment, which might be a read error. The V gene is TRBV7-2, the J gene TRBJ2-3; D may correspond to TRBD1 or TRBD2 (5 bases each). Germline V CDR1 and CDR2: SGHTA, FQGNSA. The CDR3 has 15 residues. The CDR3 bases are TGCGCCAGCAGCTTGGTGGCAGGGAGTACAGATACGCAGTATTTT. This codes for CASSLVAGSTDTQYF.

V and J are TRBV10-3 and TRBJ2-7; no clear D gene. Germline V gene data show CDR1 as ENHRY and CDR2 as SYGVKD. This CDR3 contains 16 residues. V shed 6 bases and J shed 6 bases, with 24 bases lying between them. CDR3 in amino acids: CAIREKMTHADCEQYF. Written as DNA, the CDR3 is TGTGCCATCAGGGAAAAAATGACCCACGCTGATTGCGAGCAGTACTTC.

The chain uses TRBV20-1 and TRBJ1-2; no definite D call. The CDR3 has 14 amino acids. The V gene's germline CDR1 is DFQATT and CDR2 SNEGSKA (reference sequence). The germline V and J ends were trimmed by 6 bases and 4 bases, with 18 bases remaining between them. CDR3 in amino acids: CSASLGGRLYGYTF. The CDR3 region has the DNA TGCAGTGCCTCCCTTGGTGGCAGACTCTATGGCTACACCTTC.

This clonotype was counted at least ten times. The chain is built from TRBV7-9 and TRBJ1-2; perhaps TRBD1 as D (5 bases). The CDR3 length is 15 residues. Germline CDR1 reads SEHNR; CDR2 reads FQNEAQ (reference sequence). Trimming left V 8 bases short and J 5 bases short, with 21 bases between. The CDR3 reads CASDSPGTVVYGYTF. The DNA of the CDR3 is TGTGCCAGCGACTCCCCCGGGACGGTCGTTTATGGCTACACCTTC.

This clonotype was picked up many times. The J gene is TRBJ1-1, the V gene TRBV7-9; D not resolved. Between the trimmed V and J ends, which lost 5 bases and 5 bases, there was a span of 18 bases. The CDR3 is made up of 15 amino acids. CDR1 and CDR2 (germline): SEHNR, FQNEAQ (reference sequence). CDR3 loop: CASSLGDGRSTEAFF. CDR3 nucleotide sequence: TGTGCCAGCAGCCTAGGAGACGGGAGAAGTACTGAAGCTTTCTTT.

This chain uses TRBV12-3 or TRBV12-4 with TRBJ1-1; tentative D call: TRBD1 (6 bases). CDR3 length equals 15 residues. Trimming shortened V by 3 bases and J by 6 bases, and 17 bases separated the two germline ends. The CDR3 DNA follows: TGTGCCAGCAGTTTTCGACAGGCCCGAGGTGCTGAAGCTTTCTTT. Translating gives CASSFRQARGAEAFF.

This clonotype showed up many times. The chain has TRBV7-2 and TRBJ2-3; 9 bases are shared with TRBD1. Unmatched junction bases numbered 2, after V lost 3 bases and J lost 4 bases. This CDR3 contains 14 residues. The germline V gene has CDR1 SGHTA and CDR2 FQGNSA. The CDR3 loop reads CASSFTGGADTQYF. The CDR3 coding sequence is TGTGCCAGCAGCTTTACAGGGGGCGCAGATACGCAGTATTTT.